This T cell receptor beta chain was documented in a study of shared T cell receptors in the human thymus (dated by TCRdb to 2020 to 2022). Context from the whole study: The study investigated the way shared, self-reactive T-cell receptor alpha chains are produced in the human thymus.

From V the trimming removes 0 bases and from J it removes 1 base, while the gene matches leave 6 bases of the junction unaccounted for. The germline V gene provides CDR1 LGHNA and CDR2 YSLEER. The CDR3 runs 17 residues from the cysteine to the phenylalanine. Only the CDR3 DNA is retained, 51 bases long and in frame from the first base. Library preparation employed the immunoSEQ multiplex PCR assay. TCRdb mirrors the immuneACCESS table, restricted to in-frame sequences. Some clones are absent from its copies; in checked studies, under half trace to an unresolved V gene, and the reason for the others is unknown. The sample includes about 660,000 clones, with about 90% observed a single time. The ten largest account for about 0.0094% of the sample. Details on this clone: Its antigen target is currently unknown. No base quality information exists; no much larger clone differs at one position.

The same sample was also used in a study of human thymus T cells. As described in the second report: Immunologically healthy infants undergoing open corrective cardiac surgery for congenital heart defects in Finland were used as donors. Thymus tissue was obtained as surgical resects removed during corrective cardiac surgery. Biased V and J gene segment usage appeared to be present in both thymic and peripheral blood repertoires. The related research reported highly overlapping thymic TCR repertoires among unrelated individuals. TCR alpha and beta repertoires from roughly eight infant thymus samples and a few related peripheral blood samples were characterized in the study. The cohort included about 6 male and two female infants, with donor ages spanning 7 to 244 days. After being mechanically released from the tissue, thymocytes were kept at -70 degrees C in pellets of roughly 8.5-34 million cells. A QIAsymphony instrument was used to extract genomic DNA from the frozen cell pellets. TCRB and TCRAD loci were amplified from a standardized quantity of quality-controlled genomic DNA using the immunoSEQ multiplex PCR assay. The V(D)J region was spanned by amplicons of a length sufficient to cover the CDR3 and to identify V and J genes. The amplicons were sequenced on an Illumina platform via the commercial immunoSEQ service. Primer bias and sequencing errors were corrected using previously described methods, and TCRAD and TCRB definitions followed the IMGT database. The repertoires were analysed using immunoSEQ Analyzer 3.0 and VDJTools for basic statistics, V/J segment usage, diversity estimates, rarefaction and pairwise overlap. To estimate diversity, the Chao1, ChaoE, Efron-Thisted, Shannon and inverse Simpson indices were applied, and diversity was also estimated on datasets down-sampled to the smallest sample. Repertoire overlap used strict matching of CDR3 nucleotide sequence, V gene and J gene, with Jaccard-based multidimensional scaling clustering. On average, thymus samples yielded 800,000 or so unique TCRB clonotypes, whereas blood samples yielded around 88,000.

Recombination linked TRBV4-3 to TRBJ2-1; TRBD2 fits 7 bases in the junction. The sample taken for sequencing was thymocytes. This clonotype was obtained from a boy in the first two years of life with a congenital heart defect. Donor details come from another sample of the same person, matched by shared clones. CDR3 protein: CASSQDREGLSYNEQFF. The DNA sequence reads TGCGCCAGCAGCCAAGACAGGGAGGGCCTATCCTACAATGAGCAGTTCTTC.